This passage covers 17 T cell receptor beta chains from one sample sequenced in a study of shared T cell receptors in the human thymus. Method: immunoSEQ multiplex PCR; TCRdb's copy keeps in-frame clones and lacks some. Counted here are a few hundred thousand clones, 95% occurring once; the ten biggest clones make up roughly 0.02%. Source material: thymocytes. Every receptor here comes from a human donor.

This clone was recorded only once. The chain has TRBV2 and TRBJ2-5; the D gene could be TRBD1 or TRBD2 (5 bases each). V dropped 5 bases and J dropped 5 bases, with 24 bases sitting between them. Germline assignment: CDR1 SNHLY and CDR2 FYNNEI. The CDR3 has 17 amino acids. CDR3 sequence: CASSPVGTPLRLETQYF. As DNA, the CDR3 is TGTGCCAGCAGTCCAGTGGGGACCCCTCTTCGGTTGGAGACCCAGTACTTC.

V usage is TRBV11-2 and J usage is TRBJ2-7, with D perhaps TRBD1 (5 bases). The length of the CDR3 is 14 residues. Trimming left V 5 bases short and J 9 bases short, with 20 bases between. Germline lookup yields CDR1 SGHAT and CDR2 FQNNGV. As DNA, the CDR3 is TGTGCCAGCAGCGGCCAGGGATCCCTACGAGGGCAGTACTTC. Translation: CASSGQGSLRGQYF.

The chain couples TRBV6-1 to TRBJ1-4; maybe TRBD1 (5 bases). With 3 bases removed from V and 4 bases from J, the gap between germline ends came to 15 bases. This CDR3 region has 16 residues. The germline CDR1 and CDR2 sequences are MNHNS and SASEGT. DNA of the CDR3: TGTGCCAGCAGTGATGGGGCTTGGGAATTTAATGAAAAACTGTTTTTT. Its translation is CASSDGAWEFNEKLFF.

For the CDR3, the DNA is TGCAGCGTTACAGGGCAAGAAGGTAATGAAAAACTGTTTTTT. As protein: CSVTGQEGNEKLFF. This chain connects TRBV29-1 to TRBJ1-4; maybe TRBD1 (6 bases). The germline V gene encodes CDR1 SQVTM and CDR2 ANQGSEA. The ends were cut back, 5 bases at V and 4 bases at J, with 14 bases in the middle. The CDR3 has 14 amino acids.

V usage is TRBV5-1 and J usage is TRBJ2-7; perhaps TRBD1 as D (6 bases). The CDR3 runs 14 residues. V was clipped by 4 bases and J by 1 base, with 12 bases between them. CDR1 and CDR2 (germline): SGHRS, YFSETQ. CDR3 in DNA: TGCGCCAGCAGCACAAACGACAGGTCCTACGAGCAGTACTTC. The encoded protein is CASSTNDRSYEQYF.

This rearrangement joins TRBV5-6 to TRBJ2-7; D is perhaps TRBD2 (5 bases). The CDR3 has 16 residues. Germline V CDR1 and CDR2: SGHDT, YYEEEE. Trimming left V 3 bases short and J 2 bases short, with 18 bases between. As DNA, the CDR3 is TGTGCCAGCAGCTCGCCCTTAGTGAACGGGGCCTACGAGCAGTACTTC. As protein: CASSSPLVNGAYEQYF.

The rearrangement joins TRBV27 to TRBJ2-1; 9 bases fit TRBD2. Germline CDR1 is MNHEY and CDR2 is SMNVEV (reference sequence). The CDR3 runs to 17 residues. The ends lost 3 bases at V and 4 bases at J; junction bases unmatched: 10. The CDR3 reads CASSFERLAGLYNEQFF. The CDR3 nucleotides read TGTGCCAGCAGTTTCGAGCGGCTAGCGGGACTATACAATGAGCAGTTCTTC.

The chain couples TRBV25-1 to TRBJ2-5; 14 bases fit TRBD2. V gave up 6 bases and J gave up 5 bases; unmatched junction bases: 14. Germline-derived CDR1 and CDR2 are MGHDK and SYGVNS. The CDR3 contains 18 residues. CDR3 in DNA: TGTGCCAGCAGCCCCCGGGGACTAGCGGGAGCACGCCAGGAGACCCAGTACTTC. It translates to CASSPRGLAGARQETQYF.

This chain links TRBV5-5 with TRBJ1-2; D gene ambiguous. The CDR3 has 13 residues. V lost 1 base, J lost 7 bases, and 11 bases lay in between. Germline V gene sequence: CDR1 SGHKS, CDR2 YYEKEE (reference sequence). CDR3 sequence: CASSLLQAGGYTF. In nucleotides, the CDR3 is TGTGCCAGCAGCTTGCTGCAGGCTGGTGGCTACACCTTC.

This chain connects TRBV9 to TRBJ1-1; 8 bases match TRBD1. CDR1 is SGDLS and CDR2 is YYNGEE in the germline V gene. Unmatched junction bases numbered 10, after V lost 0 bases and J lost 6 bases. This CDR3 spans 16 amino acids. CDR3 residues: CASSVAGQGQSSEAFF. Here the CDR3 DNA reads TGTGCCAGCAGCGTAGCAGGACAGGGCCAAAGCTCTGAAGCTTTCTTT.

The chain couples TRBV10-1 to TRBJ2-3, with D possibly being TRBD1 (5 bases). Per germline, CDR1 WNHNN and CDR2 SYGVQD (reference sequence). CDR3 length equals 17 residues. V gave up 0 bases and J gave up 5 bases, with 18 bases separating them. The CDR3 sequence is CASSESGRYALGDTQYF. CDR3 DNA: TGCGCCAGCAGTGAGTCGGGGCGGTATGCCCTGGGAGATACGCAGTATTTT.

V and J are TRBV4-3 and TRBJ1-3; D is uncertain. This CDR3 spans 19 amino acids. V gave up 3 bases and J gave up 0 bases, with 21 bases separating them. The V gene's germline CDR1 is LGHNA and CDR2 YSLEER. The CDR3 here is CASSQTTPGTDCSGNTIYF. The CDR3 DNA reads TGCGCCAGCAGCCAGACCACCCCAGGTACAGACTGCTCTGGAAACACCATATATTTT.

J is TRBJ2-2 and V is TRBV9; 7 positions match TRBD1. The CDR3 sequence is 16 residues long. Germline assignment: CDR1 SGDLS and CDR2 YYNGEE. V lost 3 bases to trimming and J lost 5 bases; unmatched junction nucleotides: 10. CDR3 sequence: CASSAQGGVFTGELFF. DNA for the CDR3: TGTGCCAGCAGCGCCCAAGGGGGCGTTTTTACCGGGGAGCTGTTTTTT.

V gene TRBV6-6 combines with J gene TRBJ1-3; D gene ambiguous. The germline CDR1 and CDR2 sequences are MNHNY and SVGAGI (reference sequence). The ends were cut back, 2 bases at V and 0 bases at J, with 8 bases in the middle. CDR3 size: 15 residues. CDR3 nucleotides: TGTGCCAGCAGTTACAGGAGGGACTCTGGAAACACCATATATTTT. It codes for CASSYRRDSGNTIYF.

The chain links TRBV5-3 to TRBJ2-7; 8 nucleotides agree with TRBD2. TRBV5-3 is known as an ORF, though its function is uncertain. Unmatched junction bases numbered 22, after V lost 4 bases and J lost 4 bases. The CDR3 consists of 19 residues. The CDR3 nucleotides read TGTGCCAGAAGCCCCTACTCAACAGCGGGAGAGTGGGGTACGTACGAGCAGTACTTC. This gives the protein CARSPYSTAGEWGTYEQYF.

The chain recombines TRBV4-1 with TRBJ1-1; D is possibly TRBD1 (6 bases). Trimming took off 4 bases at V and 10 bases at J, with 16 bases between the two ends. Germline CDR1 is MGHRA and CDR2 is YSYEKL. This CDR3 comprises 13 residues. CDR3 sequence reads: CASSRDRTKGAFF. In DNA, the CDR3 is TGCGCCAGCAGCCGAGACAGGACGAAGGGAGCTTTCTTT.

The chain links TRBV5-1 to TRBJ2-7; possibly TRBD1 for D (6 bases). The CDR3 is 20 amino acids. Deletions cut 0 bases from V and 0 bases from J, with 25 bases between. Germline CDR1 is SGHRS and CDR2 is YFSETQ. The CDR3 reads CASSLVPHAKQGLLSYEQYF. The CDR3 DNA reads TGCGCCAGCAGCTTGGTCCCCCACGCAAAACAGGGTCTCCTCTCCTACGAGCAGTACTTC. The variable domain in full, completed from reference TRBV5-1 and TRBJ2-7, reads KAGVTQTPRYLIKTRGQQVTLSCSPISGHRSVSWYQQTPGQGLQFLFEYFSETQRNKGNFPGRFSGRQFSNSRSEMNVSTLELGDSALYLCASSLVPHAKQGLLSYEQYFGPGTRLTVT.